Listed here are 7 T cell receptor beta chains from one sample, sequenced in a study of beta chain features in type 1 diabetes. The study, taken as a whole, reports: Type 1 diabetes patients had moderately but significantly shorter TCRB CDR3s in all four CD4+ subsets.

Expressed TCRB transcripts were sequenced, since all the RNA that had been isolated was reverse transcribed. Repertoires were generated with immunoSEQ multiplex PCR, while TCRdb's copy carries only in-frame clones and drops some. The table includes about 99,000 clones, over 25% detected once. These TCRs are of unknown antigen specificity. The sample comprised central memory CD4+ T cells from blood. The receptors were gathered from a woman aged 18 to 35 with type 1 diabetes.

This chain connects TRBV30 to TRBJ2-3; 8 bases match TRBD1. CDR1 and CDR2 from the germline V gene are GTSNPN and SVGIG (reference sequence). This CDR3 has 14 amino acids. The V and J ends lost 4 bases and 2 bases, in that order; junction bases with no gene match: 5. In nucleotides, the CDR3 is TGTGCCTGGACAGGGGGCTCTATCACAGATACGCAGTATTTT. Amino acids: CAWTGGSITDTQYF.

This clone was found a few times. The CDR3, as DNA: TGCGCCAGCAGCCAAGATTGGGGGACACCTTCTGGAAACACCATATATTTT. It is translated as CASSQDWGTPSGNTIYF. The chain carries TRBV4-3 and TRBJ1-3; the D gene is possibly TRBD1 (6 bases). CDR3 length: 17 amino acids. Trimming removed 0 bases at V and 1 base at J, with 13 bases between. Germline V lookup: CDR1 LGHNA, CDR2 YSLEER.

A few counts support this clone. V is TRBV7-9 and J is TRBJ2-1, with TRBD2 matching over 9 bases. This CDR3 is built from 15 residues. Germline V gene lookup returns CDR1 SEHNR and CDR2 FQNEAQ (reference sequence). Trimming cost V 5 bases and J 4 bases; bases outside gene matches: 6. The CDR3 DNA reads TGTGCCAGCAGCCATAGCGGGAGCGGGTACAATGAGCAGTTCTTC. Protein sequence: CASSHSGSGYNEQFF. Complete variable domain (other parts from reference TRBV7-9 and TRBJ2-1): DTGVSQNPRHKITKRGQNVTFRCDPISEHNRLYWYRQTLGQGPEFLTYFQNEAQLEKSRLLSDRFSAERPKGSFSTLEIQRTEQGDSAMYLCASSHSGSGYNEQFFGPGTRLTVL.

The CDR3 reads CAWTGQKDNEKLFF. The CDR3, as DNA: TGTGCCTGGACCGGACAGAAGGATAATGAAAAACTGTTTTTT. The V gene is TRBV30, the J gene TRBJ1-4; tentatively, D is TRBD1 (6 bases). Germline V gene sequence: CDR1 GTSNPN, CDR2 SVGIG (reference sequence). The ends were cut back, 4 bases at V and 4 bases at J, with 13 bases in the middle. The CDR3 runs 14 residues.

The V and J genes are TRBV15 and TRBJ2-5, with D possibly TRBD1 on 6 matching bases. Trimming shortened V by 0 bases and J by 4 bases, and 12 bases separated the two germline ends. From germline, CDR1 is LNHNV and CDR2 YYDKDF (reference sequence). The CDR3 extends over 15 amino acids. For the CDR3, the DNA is TGTGCCACCAGCAGAGATGGACAGCAAGCAGAGACCCAGTACTTC. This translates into CATSRDGQQAETQYF.

CDR3 bases: TGTGCCAGCAGTTCAGGGGGCGCCCGGACTAAGAACACTGAAGCTTTCTTT. This translates into CASSSGGARTKNTEAFF. V usage is TRBV28 and J usage is TRBJ1-1; TRBD1 aligns across 8 bases. Germline CDR1 reads MDHEN; CDR2 reads SYDVKM. J lost 1 base, V lost 4 bases, and 11 bases had no gene match. The CDR3 has 17 amino acids.

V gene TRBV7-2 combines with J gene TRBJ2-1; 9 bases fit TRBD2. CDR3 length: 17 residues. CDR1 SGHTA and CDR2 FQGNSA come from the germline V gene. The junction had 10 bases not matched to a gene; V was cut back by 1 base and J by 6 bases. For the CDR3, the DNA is TGTGCCAGCAGCTTAGTGTTTAGCGGGAGTAGGGGCAATGAGCAGTTCTTC. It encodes CASSLVFSGSRGNEQFF.